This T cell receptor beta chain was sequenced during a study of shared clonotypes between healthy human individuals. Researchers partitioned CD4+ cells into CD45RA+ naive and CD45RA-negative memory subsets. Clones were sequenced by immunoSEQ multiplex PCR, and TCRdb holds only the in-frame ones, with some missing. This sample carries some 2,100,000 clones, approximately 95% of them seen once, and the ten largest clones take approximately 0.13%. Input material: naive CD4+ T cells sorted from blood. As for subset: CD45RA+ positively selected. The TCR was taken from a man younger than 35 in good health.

The CDR3 DNA follows: TGTGCCAGCAGTGTGGCGGGTCTAGCGGGGAGCTCCTACGAGCAGTACTTC. Translated: CASSVAGLAGSSYEQYF. The chain employs TRBV6-1 and TRBJ2-7; 9 bases match TRBD2. The CDR3 has 17 residues. The J segment lost 0 bases and the V segment lost 4 bases, leaving 10 bases of the junction unmatched. Germline CDR1 and CDR2: MNHNS and SASEGT.